The clone carrying this T cell receptor beta chain has ten or more counts. Its specificity is unknown. Samples came from axillary lymph nodes draining the breast cancer. With 4 bases removed from V and 3 bases from J, the gap between germline ends came to 6 bases. In germline, CDR1 is KGHSH, CDR2 LQKENI. The CDR3 has 12 residues. These data come from a study of breast tumors, draining lymph nodes, adjacent tissues. Study outcomes and limitations: Data only fit, rather than demonstrated, lymph node origin of most tumor T cells. Tumors had less TCR diversity than lymph nodes, more than nontumor tissue.

TCRdb independently ran MiXCR on the multiplex PCR reads; one entry per CDR3 protein. The table lists 100,000 or so distinct CDR3 sequences, around 20% of them singletons. The chain joins TRBV18 to TRBJ2-5, with D possibly TRBD1 on 6 matching bases. The receptor was derived from a female donor with breast cancer. Some clones in this sample may be carry-over from other donors' samples. Input material: axillary lymph node tissue. Here the CDR3 reads CASSQGEETQYF. CDR3 coding DNA: TGTGCCAGCTCACAGGGGGAAGAGACCCAGTACTTC.